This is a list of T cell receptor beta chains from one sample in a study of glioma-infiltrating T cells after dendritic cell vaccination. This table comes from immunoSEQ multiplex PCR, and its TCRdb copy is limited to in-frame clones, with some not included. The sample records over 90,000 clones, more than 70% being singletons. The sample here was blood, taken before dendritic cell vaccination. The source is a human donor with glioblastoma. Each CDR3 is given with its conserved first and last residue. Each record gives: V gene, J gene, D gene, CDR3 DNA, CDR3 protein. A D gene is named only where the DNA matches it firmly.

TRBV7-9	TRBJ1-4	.	TGTGCCAGCAGCTTCCAGGACTGGACTATCGAAGCAACTAATGAAAAACTGTTTTTT	CASSFQDWTIEATNEKLFF
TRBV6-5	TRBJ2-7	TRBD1	TGTGCCAGCAGTCCGCCGGGACAGGGGGGAAAGAAGCAGTACTTC	CASSPPGQGGKKQYF
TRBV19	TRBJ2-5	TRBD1	TGTGCCAGTAGTATCGGGACAGGGCGAATCAAAGAGACCCAGTACTTC	CASSIGTGRIKETQYF
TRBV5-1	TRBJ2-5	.	TGCGCCAGCAGCTTGGCCCAGCAAGAGACCCAGTACTTC	CASSLAQQETQYF
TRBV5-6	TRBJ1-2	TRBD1	TGTGCCAGCAGCCCTCGGACAGGCGCCAACTACGGCTACACCTTC	CASSPRTGANYGYTF
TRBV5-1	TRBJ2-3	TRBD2	TGCGCCAGCAGCTTGCGGGGGGGGTGGACAGATACGCAGTATTTT	CASSLRGGWTDTQYF
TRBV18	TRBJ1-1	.	TGTGCCAGCTCACCAGCAGGGAACACTGAAGCTTTCTTT	CASSPAGNTEAFF
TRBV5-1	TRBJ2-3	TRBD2	TGCGCCAGCAGTGTCACTAGCGGCACAGATACGCAGTATTTT	CASSVTSGTDTQYF
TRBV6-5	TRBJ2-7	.	TGTGCCAGCAGTCACGGACAGTCCTACGAGCAGTACTTC	CASSHGQSYEQYF
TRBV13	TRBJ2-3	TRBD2	TGTGCCAGCAGCCTAGCGGGACTCATCACAGATACGCAGTATTTT	CASSLAGLITDTQYF
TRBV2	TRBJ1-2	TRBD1	TGTGCCAGCCTTTACGGACAGGGTCTTGGCTACACCTTC	CASLYGQGLGYTF
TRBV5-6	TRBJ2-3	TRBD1	TGTGCCAGCAGCCGAAGGGGGCCGGGAGATACGCAGTATTTT	CASSRRGPGDTQYF
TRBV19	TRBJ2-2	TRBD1	TGTGCCAGTAGGTTGGACAGGGACACCGGGGAGCTGTTTTTT	CASRLDRDTGELFF
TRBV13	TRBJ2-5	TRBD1	TGTGCCAGCGCCGCTCTGACAGGGGGCCTGGAGACCCAGTACTTC	CASAALTGGLETQYF
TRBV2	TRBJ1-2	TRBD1	TGTGCCAGCAGCAACTCCGGGACAGGCGGGGGCTACACCTTC	CASSNSGTGGGYTF
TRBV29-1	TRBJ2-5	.	TGCAGCGTGGGCACGGGGGACTGGGGGACCCAGTACTTC	CSVGTGDWGTQYF
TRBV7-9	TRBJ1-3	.	TGTGCCAGCAGCCCCAGGGTTCCTGGAAACACCATATATTTT	CASSPRVPGNTIYF